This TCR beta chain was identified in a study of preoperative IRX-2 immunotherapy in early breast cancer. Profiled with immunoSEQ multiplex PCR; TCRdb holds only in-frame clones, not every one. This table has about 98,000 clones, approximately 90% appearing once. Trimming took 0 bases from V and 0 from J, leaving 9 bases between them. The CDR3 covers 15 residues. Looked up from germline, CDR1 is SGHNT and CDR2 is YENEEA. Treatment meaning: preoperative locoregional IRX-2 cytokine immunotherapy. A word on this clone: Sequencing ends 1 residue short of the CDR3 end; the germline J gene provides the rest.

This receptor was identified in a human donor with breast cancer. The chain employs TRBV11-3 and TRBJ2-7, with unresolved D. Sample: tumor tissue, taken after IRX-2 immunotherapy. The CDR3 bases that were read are TGTGCCAGCAGCTTAGATCCCGAGAGCTCCTACGAGCAGTAC. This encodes CASSLDPESSYEQY. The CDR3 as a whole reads CASSLDPESSYEQYF.